The source of this TCR beta chain is a study of cytomegalovirus exposure and HLA in healthy donors. The study, taken as a whole, reports: Sequencing probably produced one cluster of sequence variants that were highly shared.

The germline V gene encodes CDR1 SEHNR and CDR2 FQNEAQ (reference sequence). The CDR3 is made up of 12 amino acids. V lost 10 bases to trimming and J lost 3 bases, with 13 bases between them. The PCR employed 60 Vbeta primers together with 13 Jbeta primers. TCRdb's copy holds only in-frame clones and misses some; the assay was immunoSEQ multiplex PCR. The table includes about 90,000 clones, 60% to 85% detected once. This clone was seen more than once but under ten times. The antigen is undetermined. Input material: PBMCs. V is TRBV7-9 and J is TRBJ2-7, with D maybe TRBD2 (6 bases). The clonotype was recovered from a woman in her thirties or forties in good health and CMV-seropositive. This CDR3 is CATGDGGYEQYF. The CDR3 DNA reads TGTGCCACCGGAGACGGGGGCTACGAGCAGTACTTC.